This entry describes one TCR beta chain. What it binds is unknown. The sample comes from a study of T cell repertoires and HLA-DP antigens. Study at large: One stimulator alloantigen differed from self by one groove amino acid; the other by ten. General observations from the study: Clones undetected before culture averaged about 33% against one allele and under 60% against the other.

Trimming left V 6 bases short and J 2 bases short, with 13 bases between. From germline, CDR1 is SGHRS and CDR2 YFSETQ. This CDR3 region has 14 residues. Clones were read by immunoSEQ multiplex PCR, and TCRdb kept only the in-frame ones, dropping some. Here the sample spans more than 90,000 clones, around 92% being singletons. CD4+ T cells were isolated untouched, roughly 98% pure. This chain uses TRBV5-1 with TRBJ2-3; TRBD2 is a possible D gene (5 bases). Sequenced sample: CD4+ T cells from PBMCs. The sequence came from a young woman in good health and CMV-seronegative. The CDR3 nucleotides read TGCGCCAGCAATAGCGAGACGCTCACAGATACGCAGTATTTT. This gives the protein CASNSETLTDTQYF.